One sample yielded the 5 T cell receptor beta chains listed below, sequenced in a study of identical twins. TCRdb processed the 5' RACE reads anew with MiXCR; each CDR3 protein has one entry. This sample has about 700,000 distinct CDR3 sequences, with around 6.1% found just once. Source material: naive T cells sorted from blood. The receptors derive from a man between 18 and 29 years old in good health.

The chain carries TRBV7-2 and TRBJ2-5, with D perhaps TRBD2 (6 bases). Trimming stripped 1 base from V and 2 bases from J, with 11 bases between. There are 15 residues in the CDR3. CDR1 is SGHTA, CDR2 FQGNSA, per germline. CDR3 residues: CASSLVGGIQETQYF. In nucleotides, the CDR3 is TGTGCCAGCAGCTTAGTAGGCGGGATTCAAGAGACCCAGTACTTC.

In its sample, this clonotype was seen many times. This rearrangement joins TRBV10-2 to TRBJ2-1, with D perhaps given as TRBD1 or TRBD2 (5 bases each). V shed 3 bases and J shed 4 bases, with 13 bases lying between them. The CDR3 runs to 15 residues. Germline V gene lookup returns CDR1 WSHSY and CDR2 SAAADI. The CDR3 sequence: CASSEGTVRYNEQFF. The CDR3 coding sequence is TGCGCCAGCAGTGAAGGGACGGTGCGTTACAATGAGCAGTTCTTC.

In its sample, this clonotype was seen many times. The chain employs TRBV12-3 or TRBV12-4 and TRBJ1-1; tentative D call: TRBD1 (5 bases). The CDR3 runs to 15 residues. The V end lost 3 bases, the J end lost 4 bases, and 15 bases lay between the germline ends. CDR3: CASSLRRDLGTEAFF. DNA of the CDR3: TGTGCCAGCAGTTTGCGGCGGGACTTGGGCACTGAAGCTTTCTTT.

This clonotype appeared a few times. The chain couples TRBV20-1 to TRBJ2-7; 7 nucleotides agree with TRBD2. Germline V CDR1 and CDR2: DFQATT, SNEGSKA (reference sequence). V was clipped by 0 bases and J by 4 bases; unmatched bases: 9. This CDR3 has 15 amino acids. For the CDR3, the DNA is TGCAGTGCTAGAGATCAGGAGGGAGGGAGGTACGAGCAGTACTTC. Translation gives CSARDQEGGRYEQYF.

The chain carries TRBV7-9 and TRBJ2-2, with TRBD1 identical over 10 bases. V shed 5 bases and J 5 bases; nucleotides not matched to a gene: 11. This CDR3 spans 17 amino acids. Germline V CDR1 and CDR2: SEHNR, FQNEAQ (reference sequence). The CDR3 reads CASSQNRQGAWTGELFF. The CDR3 DNA reads as TGTGCCAGCAGCCAGAACAGACAGGGGGCTTGGACCGGGGAGCTGTTTTTT.